Each of the 17 T cell receptor beta chains below was sequenced from the same sample in a study of blood T cell repertoires in COVID-19. Here immunoSEQ multiplex PCR was the method, and the copy in TCRdb shows in-frame clones only, minus some. The data contain 350,000 or so clones, approximately 89% of them singletons. The sequenced sample was peripheral blood. These receptors originate from a woman aged 55-70 years with COVID-19, enrolled during active disease.

The chain recombines TRBV7-2 with TRBJ2-2; 9 bases agree with TRBD2. CDR1 and CDR2 from the germline V gene are SGHTA and FQGNSA. The CDR3 is made up of 15 amino acids. V lost 5 bases, J lost 6 bases, and 7 bases stayed unmatched. The chain's CDR3 is CASSPRASGAGELFF. DNA of the CDR3: TGTGCCAGCAGCCCCCGGGCTAGCGGGGCCGGGGAGCTGTTTTTT.

A few counts support this clone. The chain carries TRBV28 and TRBJ1-2, with D perhaps matching TRBD1 (6 bases). Germline CDR1 and CDR2: MDHEN and SYDVKM. The CDR3 runs to 13 residues. Trimming left V 6 bases short and J 7 bases short, with 15 bases between. The CDR3 region is CASSSTGTAGYTF. The CDR3 nucleotides are TGTGCCAGCAGCAGTACAGGGACGGCTGGCTACACCTTC.

The chain couples TRBV28 to TRBJ1-5, with a weak D call TRBD1 (5 bases). CDR1 MDHEN and CDR2 SYDVKM come from the germline V gene. The CDR3 runs to 12 residues. V was pared by 1 base and J by 10 bases, with 8 bases between. This CDR3 reads CASSLLQEPQHF. CDR3 DNA: TGTGCCAGCAGTTTATTACAGGAACCCCAGCATTTT.

This chain connects TRBV7-2 to TRBJ2-3, with a tentative D call TRBD1 (6 bases). Germline V gene lookup returns CDR1 SGHTA and CDR2 FQGNSA. Trimming took off 6 bases at V and 1 base at J, with 11 bases between the two ends. CDR3 size: 14 residues. The CDR3 nucleotides read TGTGCCAGCAGAGAACAGGGTGGCACAGATACGCAGTATTTT. Protein product: CASREQGGTDTQYF.

The DNA of the CDR3 is TGTGCCAGCAGACACCGGGACAGGGAAGCTTTCTTT. The encoded protein is CASRHRDREAFF. This chain joins TRBV6-6 and TRBJ1-1, with 8 bases fitting TRBD1. The V and J ends lost 6 bases and 8 bases, in that order; junction bases with no gene match: 5. This CDR3 is built from 12 residues. From germline, CDR1 is MNHNY and CDR2 SVGAGI (reference sequence).

The J gene is TRBJ2-4, the V gene TRBV18; the D gene is possibly TRBD1 (5 bases). Deletions cut 0 bases from V and 9 bases from J, with 9 bases between. The germline CDR1 and CDR2 sequences are KGHSH and LQKENI. The CDR3 covers 13 residues. CDR3 in amino acids: CASSPPGRTIQYF. CDR3 bases: TGTGCCAGCTCACCACCGGGGCGGACCATTCAGTACTTC.

V is TRBV6-5 and J is TRBJ2-7; perhaps TRBD2 as D (6 bases). The germline V gene has CDR1 MNHEY and CDR2 SVGAGI. The CDR3 is 15 residues long. Trimming shortened V by 3 bases and J by 6 bases, and 18 bases separated the two germline ends. In DNA, the CDR3 is TGTGCCAGCAGTTATTCCGGGACTGGGGGATCCGAGCAGTACTTC. This sequence encodes CASSYSGTGGSEQYF.

The chain has TRBV9 and TRBJ2-3; 7 positions match TRBD2. This CDR3 is built from 15 residues. In germline, CDR1 is SGDLS, CDR2 YYNGEE. The trim removed 4 bases at V and 5 bases at J, leaving 10 bases unmatched. CDR3 residues: CASSLRGAGEDTQYF. DNA for the CDR3: TGTGCCAGCAGCCTCCGCGGGGCGGGGGAAGATACGCAGTATTTT. The full variable domain, completed using reference TRBV9 and TRBJ2-3, is DSGVTQTPKHLITATGQRVTLRCSPRSGDLSVYWYQQSLDQGLQFLIQYYNGEERAKGNILERFSAQQFPDLHSELNLSSLELGDSALYFCASSLRGAGEDTQYFGPGTRLTVL.

Written as DNA, the CDR3 is TGTGCCAGCAGTCCTCCGGGCAGGGGGCAAGACCCCACCTTC. It encodes CASSPPGRGQDPTF. The chain recombines TRBV25-1 with TRBJ1-2; 8 positions agree with TRBD1. The germline V gene encodes CDR1 MGHDK and CDR2 SYGVNS. The CDR3 has 14 amino acids. V gave up 5 bases and J gave up 13 bases; unmatched junction bases: 15.

The genes are TRBV5-1 and TRBJ1-1; D is ambiguous. Germline CDR1 and CDR2: SGHRS and YFSETQ. This CDR3 has 13 residues. V was shortened by 5 bases and J by 0 bases, with 8 bases between the two germline ends. CDR3 bases: TGCGCCAGCAGTTACAACATGAACACTGAAGCTTTCTTT. Its protein product is CASSYNMNTEAFF. Filled out from reference TRBV5-1 and TRBJ1-1, the complete variable domain reads KAGVTQTPRYLIKTRGQQVTLSCSPISGHRSVSWYQQTPGQGLQFLFEYFSETQRNKGNFPGRFSGRQFSNSRSEMNVSTLELGDSALYLCASSYNMNTEAFFGQGTRLTVV.

This chain links TRBV4-1 with TRBJ1-6, with D possibly being TRBD1 (5 bases). CDR1 and CDR2 (germline): MGHRA, YSYEKL. V was shortened by 5 bases and J by 0 bases, with 23 bases between the two germline ends. This CDR3 comprises 20 residues. CDR3 residues: CASSARGVGKLSSYNSPLHF. The CDR3 DNA follows: TGCGCCAGCAGCGCTAGGGGTGTTGGGAAACTTAGCTCCTATAATTCACCCCTCCACTTT.

This rearrangement joins TRBV4-2 to TRBJ2-3; 7 bases agree with TRBD1. Germline V lookup: CDR1 LGHNA, CDR2 YNFKEQ. Germline trimming cut 1 base from V and 3 bases from J; bases unmatched to any gene: 10. This CDR3 comprises 17 residues. In DNA form, the CDR3 reads TGTGCCAGCAGCCAAGTGCCAGGGGGTGTAGTTACAGATACGCAGTATTTT. It is translated as CASSQVPGGVVTDTQYF.

The chain carries TRBV15 and TRBJ1-2; D is undetermined. Looked up from germline, CDR1 is LNHNV and CDR2 is YYDKDF (reference sequence). The length of the CDR3 is 14 residues. The V and J ends lost 7 bases and 0 bases respectively, with 12 bases between them. The CDR3 coding sequence is TGTGCCACCAAAATGCTGAGCACTAACTATGGCTACACCTTC. Protein: CATKMLSTNYGYTF.

The chain is built from TRBV5-6 and TRBJ2-5, with 13 bases matching TRBD2. CDR3 length: 15 residues. CDR1 is SGHDT and CDR2 is YYEEEE in the germline V gene. V was pared by 0 bases and J by 9 bases, with 5 bases of the junction left unmatched. CDR3 coding DNA: TGTGCCAGCAGCTTGGCCGGGACTAGCGGGGTCCCCCAGTACTTC. Its translation: CASSLAGTSGVPQYF.

The chain joins TRBV5-8 to TRBJ2-3, with 15 bases that match TRBD2. The CDR3 consists of 20 residues. V shed 4 bases, J shed 1 base, and the junction held 13 bases outside the gene matches. Germline assignment: CDR1 SGHTS and CDR2 YDEGEE. The CDR3 protein is CASSLPGLAGGSTRTDTQYF. The DNA for the CDR3 is TGTGCCAGCAGCCTACCGGGACTAGCGGGGGGCAGCACTCGCACAGATACGCAGTATTTT.

The chain carries TRBV7-2 and TRBJ2-1; 7 bases agree with TRBD2. V dropped 1 base and J dropped 6; count of bases not matched to a gene: 6. Germline lookup yields CDR1 SGHTA and CDR2 FQGNSA. The CDR3 spans 15 residues. In DNA, the CDR3 is TGTGCCAGCAGCTTAGGCGGGCTAGCGGCCAATGAGCAGTTCTTC. Its translation: CASSLGGLAANEQFF. Full variable domain (missing parts from reference TRBV7-2 and TRBJ2-1): GAGVSQSPSNKVTEKGKDVELRCDPISGHTALYWYRQSLGQGLEFLIYFQGNSAPDKSGLPSDRFSAERTGGSVSTLTIQRTQQEDSAVYLCASSLGGLAANEQFFGPGTRLTVL.

CDR3 DNA sequence: TGTGCCAGCAGCTTGAAATCGGGAAACTATGGCTACACCTTC. This gives the protein CASSLKSGNYGYTF. The V and J genes are TRBV5-4 and TRBJ1-2; D remains unclear. Germline-derived CDR1 and CDR2 are SGHNT and YYREEE (reference sequence). The ends were cut back, 1 base at V and 2 bases at J, with 9 bases in the middle. CDR3 size: 14 residues. The full variable domain, with the rest looked up from reference TRBV5-4 and TRBJ1-2, is ETGVTQSPTHLIKTRGQQVTLRCSSQSGHNTVSWYQQALGQGPQFIFQYYREEENGRGNFPPRFSGLQFPNYSSELNVNALELDDSALYLCASSLKSGNYGYTFGSGTRLTVV.